This entry describes one T cell receptor beta chain. A split of CD4+ cells into CD45RA+ naive and CD45RA-negative memory subsets was performed. This CDR3 region has 15 residues. Trimming cost V 1 base and J 4 bases, with 11 bases left between them. Germline V lookup: CDR1 GTSNPN, CDR2 SVGIG (reference sequence). This was a deep-level run. In the original workflow: Filtering differed for immunoSEQ, which gave only junction sequences without quality scores. The data were produced by immunoSEQ multiplex PCR, yet TCRdb's version contains in-frame clones alone and is incomplete. V and J calls and clone size are those listed in that table; D and trimming were worked out from the DNA. In the table there are over a million clones, approximately 70% of which are singletons. The sample is drawn from a study of shared clonotypes between healthy human individuals. Study overall: For every donor, three CD4 naive, three CD4 memory, two CD8 naive and one CD8 memory plates were used.

This chain joins TRBV30 and TRBJ1-6, with D unclear. The clonotype was recovered from a man between 18 and 35 years old in good health. The sample taken for sequencing was memory CD4+ T cells sorted from blood. Subset defined: CD45RA-negative fraction. Here the CDR3 reads CAWSGAVRYNSPLHF. The CDR3 DNA follows: TGTGCCTGGAGTGGGGCAGTTCGATATAATTCACCCCTCCACTTT.